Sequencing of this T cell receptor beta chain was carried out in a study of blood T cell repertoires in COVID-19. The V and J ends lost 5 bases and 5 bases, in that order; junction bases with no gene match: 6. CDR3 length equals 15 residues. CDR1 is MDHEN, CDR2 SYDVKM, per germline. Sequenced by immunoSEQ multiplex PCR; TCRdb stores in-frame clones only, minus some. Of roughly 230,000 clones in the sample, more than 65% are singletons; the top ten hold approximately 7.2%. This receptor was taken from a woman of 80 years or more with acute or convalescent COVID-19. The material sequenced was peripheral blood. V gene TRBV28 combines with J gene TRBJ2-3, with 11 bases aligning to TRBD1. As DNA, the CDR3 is TGTGCCAGCAGTCGGGACAGGGGGATCCTAGATACGCAGTATTTT. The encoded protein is CASSRDRGILDTQYF.